Described below is a single T cell receptor (beta chain) sequence and its context. The PCR contained 60 Vbeta and 13 Jbeta primers. Data came from immunoSEQ multiplex PCR; TCRdb stores just in-frame clones and leaves some out. Here the sample spans 200,000 or so clones, about 87% being singletons. This CDR3 is built from 15 residues. V shed 6 bases, J shed 3 bases, and the junction held 9 bases outside the gene matches. Germline V gives CDR1 SGHTA, CDR2 FQGNSA. The data originate from a study of cytomegalovirus exposure and HLA in healthy donors. This sequence originates from a man aged 30 to 39 in good health and CMV-seronegative. The rearrangement links TRBV7-2 to TRBJ2-3, with 7 bases identical to TRBD1. Sample: PBMCs. The CDR3 reads CASSLRGQTTDTQYF. In DNA form, the CDR3 reads TGTGCCAGCAGTCTCCGGGGACAGACGACAGATACGCAGTATTTT.